The 21 T cell receptor beta chains listed next were all sequenced from one sample in a study of blood T cell repertoires in COVID-19. TCRdb's table, derived via immunoSEQ multiplex PCR, lists solely in-frame clones and lacks some. The top ten hold 5.5% to 6% of the sample, which has about 50,000 clones, around 73% seen once. Material: PBMCs or T cells enriched from blood (not recorded which). These receptors all stem from a woman in her 50s with acute COVID-19.

This clone was seen just once. The chain uses TRBV3-1 (or the pseudogene TRBV3-2) and TRBJ2-7, with 13 bases aligning to TRBD2. With V trimmed by 2 bases and J by 5 bases, 9 bases remained unmatched. Germline-derived CDR1 and CDR2 are LGHDT and YNNKEL (reference sequence). The CDR3 runs to 17 residues. The CDR3 DNA reads as TGTGCCAGCAGCCAAAAATACGGGACTAGCGGGGACCACGAGCAGTACTTC. As protein: CASSQKYGTSGDHEQYF.

The CDR3 nucleotides read TGCGCCAGCAGTTACCCCGAGGGCCTCTATGGCTACACCTTC. Encoded protein: CASSYPEGLYGYTF. The rearrangement links TRBV5-1 to TRBJ1-2, with no clear D. CDR1 and CDR2 (germline): SGHRS, YFSETQ. V dropped 5 bases and J dropped 4 bases, with 15 bases sitting between them. The CDR3 has 14 amino acids.

This clone was seen a handful of times. The CDR3 sequence is CACTSPGGPYNEQFF. The DNA for the CDR3 is TGTGCCTGTACTTCTCCGGGGGGGCCCTACAATGAGCAGTTCTTC. The chain has TRBV10-3 and TRBJ2-1; TRBD2 agrees at 8 bases. The CDR3 is 15 residues long. The junction had 11 bases not matched to a gene; V was cut back by 11 bases and J by 2 bases. CDR1 and CDR2 from the germline V gene are ENHRY and SYGVKD.

This clone appeared a few times. This chain uses TRBV7-2 with TRBJ2-7, with 13 bases identical to TRBD2. The V gene end was trimmed by 5 bases and the J gene end by 6 bases; junction bases not matched to a gene: 10. CDR1 is SGHTA, CDR2 FQGNSA, per germline. There are 16 residues in the CDR3. The CDR3 reads CASSPQEGLAGSEQYF. The CDR3 region has the DNA TGTGCCAGCAGCCCACAGGAGGGACTAGCGGGGAGCGAGCAGTACTTC.

This clone has just a few counts. The rearrangement uses TRBV27 and TRBJ1-1; 8 positions match TRBD1. Germline lookup yields CDR1 MNHEY and CDR2 SMNVEV (reference sequence). This CDR3 region has 17 residues. The V segment lost 5 bases and the J segment 6 bases; nucleotides outside the gene matches: 17. The CDR3 nucleotides read TGTGCCAGCAGTCCTTCCGACAGGGGCCCCCTGGGGTCTGAAGCTTTCTTT. Amino acids: CASSPSDRGPLGSEAFF.

The chain has TRBV5-6 and TRBJ1-1; 9 bases match TRBD1. The ends lost 3 bases at V and 8 bases at J; junction bases unmatched: 20. The CDR3 extends over 18 amino acids. Germline V gene sequence: CDR1 SGHDT, CDR2 YYEEEE. For the CDR3, the DNA is TGTGCCAGCAGCTCCCCCTGGGACAGGGACTTGATGAACGAAGAAGCTTTCTTT. Its translation is CASSSPWDRDLMNEEAFF.

The J gene is TRBJ2-1, the V gene TRBV9; 11 nucleotides match TRBD2. The CDR3 is 15 amino acids. Germline CDR1 and CDR2: SGDLS and YYNGEE. The V and J ends lost 3 bases and 9 bases, in that order; junction bases with no gene match: 8. CDR3 sequence: CASSAGGLAASEQFF. The DNA for the CDR3 is TGTGCCAGCAGCGCCGGGGGACTAGCGGCATCTGAGCAGTTCTTC.

This rearrangement joins TRBV2 to TRBJ1-4; D perhaps matches TRBD1 (6 bases). The CDR3 sequence is 14 residues long. V was clipped by 6 bases and J by 8 bases, with 16 bases between them. The germline V gene encodes CDR1 SNHLY and CDR2 FYNNEI. In DNA form, the CDR3 reads TGTGCCAGCAGGCGGAATGGCGGGGGCGAAAAACTGTTTTTT. Protein sequence: CASRRNGGGEKLFF.

The chain carries TRBV27 and TRBJ1-1; D perhaps matches TRBD1 (5 bases). CDR1 and CDR2 from the germline V gene are MNHEY and SMNVEV (reference sequence). The CDR3 runs 17 residues. The V end lost 6 bases, the J end lost 0 bases, and 20 bases lay between the germline ends. The CDR3: CASSATPFGAMNTEAFF. The CDR3 region has the DNA TGTGCCAGCAGCGCGACCCCCTTTGGGGCAATGAACACTGAAGCTTTCTTT.

This clone has just a few counts. The chain employs TRBV2 and TRBJ1-1; no definite D call. Deletions cut 6 bases from V and 3 bases from J, with 14 bases between. The CDR3 consists of 14 residues. Germline V lookup: CDR1 SNHLY, CDR2 FYNNEI. The CDR3 DNA follows: TGTGCCAGCAGCGCCGGGAACAGATACACTGAAGCTTTCTTT. Translating gives CASSAGNRYTEAFF.

The genes are TRBV9 and TRBJ1-6, with D maybe TRBD1 (6 bases). The CDR3 totals 15 residues. The V end lost 1 base, the J end lost 5 bases, and 10 bases lay between the germline ends. The germline V gene has CDR1 SGDLS and CDR2 YYNGEE. Here the CDR3 DNA reads TGTGCCAGCAGCGTACAGGACAGCCATAATTCACCCCTCCACTTT. Residues: CASSVQDSHNSPLHF.

This clone has a handful of counts. The CDR3 loop is CASSFIETGGGYEQYF. The CDR3 coding sequence is TGTGCCAGCAGCTTTATTGAGACAGGGGGCGGCTACGAGCAGTACTTC. The chain links TRBV7-9 to TRBJ2-7, with 10 bases matching TRBD1. The CDR3 runs to 16 residues. The ends lost 3 bases at V and 3 bases at J; junction bases unmatched: 8. Germline CDR1 is SEHNR and CDR2 is FQNEAQ (reference sequence).

The chain couples TRBV11-3 to TRBJ2-2; 10 nucleotides agree with TRBD1. Germline trimming cut 4 bases from V and 5 bases from J; bases unmatched to any gene: 7. CDR3 length: 16 amino acids. Germline CDR1 is SGHNT and CDR2 is YENEEA. The CDR3 spells CASSSPRDRGTGELFF. CDR3 bases: TGTGCCAGCAGCTCACCCCGGGACAGGGGAACCGGGGAGCTGTTTTTT.

V gene TRBV6-5 combines with J gene TRBJ1-6; no clear D gene. This CDR3 spans 14 amino acids. V lost 2 bases and J lost 7, with 9 bases in between. From germline, CDR1 is MNHEY and CDR2 SVGAGI. CDR3 protein: CASSYGGWNSPLHF. CDR3 in DNA: TGTGCCAGCAGTTACGGAGGGTGGAATTCACCCCTCCACTTT.

The V and J genes are TRBV6-5 and TRBJ1-5; the match to TRBD1 covers 7 bases. The CDR3 is made up of 13 amino acids. The germline V gene encodes CDR1 MNHEY and CDR2 SVGAGI. The V segment lost 6 bases and the J segment 3 bases; nucleotides outside the gene matches: 2. The CDR3 DNA reads TGTGCCAGCAGACAGGGGAACAATCAGCCCCAGCATTTT. The encoded protein is CASRQGNNQPQHF.

This sequence joins TRBV5-5 and TRBJ1-6; possible D gene TRBD1, 5 bases. Germline V gene lookup returns CDR1 SGHKS and CDR2 YYEKEE (reference sequence). The CDR3 loop spans 15 amino acids. Deletions cut 0 bases from V and 6 bases from J, with 10 bases between. CDR3 region: CASSLEAQVNSPLHF. The CDR3 nucleotides are TGTGCCAGCAGCTTGGAGGCACAGGTTAATTCACCCCTCCACTTT.

V gene TRBV14 combines with J gene TRBJ1-2; D remains unclear. The CDR3 length is 15 residues. Germline lookup yields CDR1 SGHDN and CDR2 FVKESK. The V and J ends lost 1 base and 0 bases respectively, with 9 bases between them. DNA for the CDR3: TGTGCCAGCAGCCAAGTCGGGGTGCCTAACTATGGCTACACCTTC. Translated: CASSQVGVPNYGYTF.

V and J are TRBV9 and TRBJ2-3; 7 bases are a match to TRBD2. J lost 1 base, V lost 0 bases, and 11 bases had no gene match. The CDR3 is made up of 18 amino acids. In germline, CDR1 is SGDLS, CDR2 YYNGEE. CDR3 in amino acids: CASSVANGGGLGTDTQYF. In DNA, the CDR3 is TGTGCCAGCAGCGTAGCTAATGGGGGGGGTTTAGGCACAGATACGCAGTATTTT.

The chain is built from TRBV20-1 and TRBJ1-2; 7 nucleotides align to TRBD1. Germline V gene data show CDR1 as DFQATT and CDR2 as SNEGSKA (reference sequence). The CDR3 is made up of 13 amino acids. Losses at the gene ends were 3 bases for V and 4 bases for J; bases not matched to a gene: 5. The DNA for the CDR3 is TGCAGTGCTAGTCGAGGGGGCGCCTATGGCTACACCTTC. It translates to CSASRGGAYGYTF.

The rearrangement joins TRBV5-1 to TRBJ2-3, with D perhaps matching TRBD1 (6 bases). The CDR3 runs to 16 residues. The V and J ends lost 5 bases and 0 bases respectively, with 16 bases between them. Germline CDR1 and CDR2: SGHRS and YFSETQ. Here the CDR3 reads CASRDRPTASTDTQYF. The DNA of the CDR3 is TGCGCCAGCAGAGACAGGCCTACCGCTAGCACAGATACGCAGTATTTT.

The chain links TRBV18 to TRBJ2-7; TRBD1 agrees at 9 bases. Germline trimming cut 3 bases from V and 4 bases from J; bases unmatched to any gene: 4. Germline V lookup: CDR1 KGHSH, CDR2 LQKENI. CDR3 length: 14 residues. The CDR3 nucleotides are TGTGCCAGCTCACCTGGGACAGGGCCGTACGAGCAGTACTTC. Translating it yields CASSPGTGPYEQYF. The entire variable domain, with the rest obtained from reference TRBV18 and TRBJ2-7, is as follows: NAGVMQNPRHLVRRRGQEARLRCSPMKGHSHVYWYRQLPEEGLKFMVYLQKENIIDESGMPKERFSAEFPKEGPSILRIQQVVRGDSAAYFCASSPGTGPYEQYFGPGTRLTVT.